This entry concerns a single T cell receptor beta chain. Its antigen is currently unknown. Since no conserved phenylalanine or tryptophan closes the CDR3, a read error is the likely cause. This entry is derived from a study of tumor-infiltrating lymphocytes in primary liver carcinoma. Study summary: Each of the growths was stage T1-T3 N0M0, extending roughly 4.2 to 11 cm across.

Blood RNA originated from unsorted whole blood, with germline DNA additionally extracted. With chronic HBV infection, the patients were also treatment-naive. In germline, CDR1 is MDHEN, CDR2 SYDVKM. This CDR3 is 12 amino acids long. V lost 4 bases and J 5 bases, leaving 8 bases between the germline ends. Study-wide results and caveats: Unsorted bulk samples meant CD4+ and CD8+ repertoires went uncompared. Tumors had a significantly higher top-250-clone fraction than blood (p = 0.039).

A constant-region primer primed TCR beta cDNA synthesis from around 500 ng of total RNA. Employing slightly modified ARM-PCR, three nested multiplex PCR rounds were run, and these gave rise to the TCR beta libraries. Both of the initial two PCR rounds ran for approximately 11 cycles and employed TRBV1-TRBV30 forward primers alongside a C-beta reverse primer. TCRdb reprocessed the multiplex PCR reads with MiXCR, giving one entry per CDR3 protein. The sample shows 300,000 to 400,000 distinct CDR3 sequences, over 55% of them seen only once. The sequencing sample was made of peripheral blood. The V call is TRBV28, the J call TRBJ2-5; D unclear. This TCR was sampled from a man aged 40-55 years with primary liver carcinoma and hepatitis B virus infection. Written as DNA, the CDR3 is TGTGCCAGCAGTTCTCTGGCGGAGACCCAGTACTCC. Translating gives CASSSLAETQYS.